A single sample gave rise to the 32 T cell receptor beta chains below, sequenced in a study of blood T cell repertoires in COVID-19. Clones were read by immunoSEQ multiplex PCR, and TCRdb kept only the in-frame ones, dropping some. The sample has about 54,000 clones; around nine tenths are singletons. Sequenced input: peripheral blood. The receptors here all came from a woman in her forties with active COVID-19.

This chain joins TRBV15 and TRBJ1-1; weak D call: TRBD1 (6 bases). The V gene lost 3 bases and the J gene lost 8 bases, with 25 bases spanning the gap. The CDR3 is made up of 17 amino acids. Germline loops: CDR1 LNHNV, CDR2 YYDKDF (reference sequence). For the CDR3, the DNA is TGTGCCACCAGCAGGCCACCCCCCCCCACAGGGAAGGCCGAAGCTTTCTTT. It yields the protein CATSRPPPPTGKAEAFF.

CDR3 in amino acids: CASSLTAGPYNEQFF. The CDR3 region has the DNA TGTGCCAGCAGCTTAACCGCAGGGCCATACAATGAGCAGTTCTTC. This rearrangement joins TRBV7-3 to TRBJ2-1; D is possibly TRBD1 (5 bases). The length of the CDR3 is 15 residues. Deletions cut 0 bases from V and 4 bases from J, with 10 bases between. Germline values: CDR1 SGHTA, CDR2 FQGTGA.

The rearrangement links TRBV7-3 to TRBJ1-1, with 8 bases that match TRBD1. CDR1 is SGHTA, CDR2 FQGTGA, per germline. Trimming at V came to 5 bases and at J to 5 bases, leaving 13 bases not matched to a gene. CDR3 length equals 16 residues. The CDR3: CASSPTPTGVNTEAFF. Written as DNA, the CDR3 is TGTGCCAGCAGCCCCACCCCGACAGGGGTTAATACTGAAGCTTTCTTT.

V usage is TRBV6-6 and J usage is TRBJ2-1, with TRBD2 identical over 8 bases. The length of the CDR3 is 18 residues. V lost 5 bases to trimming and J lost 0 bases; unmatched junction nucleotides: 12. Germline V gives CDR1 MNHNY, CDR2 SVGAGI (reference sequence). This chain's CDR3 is CASSPTPGLVGSYNEQFF. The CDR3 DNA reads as TGTGCCAGCAGTCCCACTCCGGGACTAGTGGGCTCCTACAATGAGCAGTTCTTC.

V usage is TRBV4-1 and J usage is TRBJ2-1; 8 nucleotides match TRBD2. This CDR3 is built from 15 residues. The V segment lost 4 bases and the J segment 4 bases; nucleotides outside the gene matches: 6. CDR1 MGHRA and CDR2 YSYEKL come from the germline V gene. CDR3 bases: TGCGCCAGCAGCCTAACTAGCGGTACTTACAATGAGCAGTTCTTC. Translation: CASSLTSGTYNEQFF.

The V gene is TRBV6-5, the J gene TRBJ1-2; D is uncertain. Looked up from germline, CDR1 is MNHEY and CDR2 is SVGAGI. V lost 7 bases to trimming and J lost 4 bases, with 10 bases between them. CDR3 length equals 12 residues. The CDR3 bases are TGTGCCAGCACTAAGGGAGTCTATGGCTACACCTTC. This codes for CASTKGVYGYTF.

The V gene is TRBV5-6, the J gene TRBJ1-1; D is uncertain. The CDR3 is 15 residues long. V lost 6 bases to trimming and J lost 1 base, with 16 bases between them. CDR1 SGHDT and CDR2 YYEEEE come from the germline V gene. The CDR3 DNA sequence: TGTGCCAGCAACCCCGTCGGGGATTCGAACACTGAAGCTTTCTTT. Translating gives CASNPVGDSNTEAFF.

CDR3 nucleotide sequence: TGCGCCAGCAGCGAGGACAGCTACACCGGGGAGCTGTTTTTT. Translating gives CASSEDSYTGELFF. The rearrangement uses TRBV5-1 and TRBJ2-2; perhaps TRBD1 as D (6 bases). V was trimmed by 4 bases and J by 3 bases, leaving 10 bases between them. The CDR3 has 14 residues. Germline values: CDR1 SGHRS, CDR2 YFSETQ.

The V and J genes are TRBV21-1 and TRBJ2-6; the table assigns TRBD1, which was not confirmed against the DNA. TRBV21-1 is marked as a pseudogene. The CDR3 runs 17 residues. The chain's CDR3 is CASKDRGKGSGANVLTF. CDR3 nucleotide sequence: TGTGCCAGCAAGGACAGGGGAAAAGGGTCTGGGGCCAACGTCCTGACTTTC.

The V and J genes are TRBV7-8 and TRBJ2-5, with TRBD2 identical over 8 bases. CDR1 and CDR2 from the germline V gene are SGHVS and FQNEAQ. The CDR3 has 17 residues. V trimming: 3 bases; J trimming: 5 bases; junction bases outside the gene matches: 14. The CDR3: CASSFGLYGGEGETQYF. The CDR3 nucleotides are TGTGCCAGCAGCTTTGGTTTATACGGGGGGGAAGGTGAGACCCAGTACTTC. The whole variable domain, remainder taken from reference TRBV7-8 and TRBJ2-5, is GAGVSQSPRYKVAKRGQDVALRCDPISGHVSLFWYQQALGQGPEFLTYFQNEAQLDKSGLPSDRFFAERPEGSVSTLKIQRTQQEDSAVYLCASSFGLYGGEGETQYFGPGTRLLVL.

The CDR3 sequence is CASRSIAGGPWQYF. The CDR3 nucleotides read TGTGCCAGCAGGTCCATAGCGGGGGGACCATGGCAGTACTTC. J is TRBJ2-5 and V is TRBV6-5, with TRBD2 matching 10 bases. V shed 6 bases and J 11 bases; nucleotides not matched to a gene: 12. The length of the CDR3 is 14 residues. Germline CDR1 MNHEY, CDR2 SVGAGI.

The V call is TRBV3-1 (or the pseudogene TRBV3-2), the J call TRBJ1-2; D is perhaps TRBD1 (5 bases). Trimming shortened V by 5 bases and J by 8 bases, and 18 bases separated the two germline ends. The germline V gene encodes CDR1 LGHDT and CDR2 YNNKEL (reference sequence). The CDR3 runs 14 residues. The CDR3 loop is CASSDRQIRGGYTF. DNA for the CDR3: TGTGCCAGCAGCGATAGACAGATTAGGGGCGGCTACACCTTC.

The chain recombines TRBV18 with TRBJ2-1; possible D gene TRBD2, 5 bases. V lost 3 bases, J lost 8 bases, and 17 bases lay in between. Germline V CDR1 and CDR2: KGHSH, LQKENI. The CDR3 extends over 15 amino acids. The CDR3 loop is CASSPTSSSGDEQFF. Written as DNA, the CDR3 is TGTGCCAGCTCACCTACTAGTAGCTCAGGCGATGAGCAGTTCTTC.

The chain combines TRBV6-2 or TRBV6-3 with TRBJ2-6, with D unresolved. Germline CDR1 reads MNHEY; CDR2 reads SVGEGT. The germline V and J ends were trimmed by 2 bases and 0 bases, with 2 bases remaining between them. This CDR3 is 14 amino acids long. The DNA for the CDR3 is TGTGCCAGCAGTTACCGCTCTGGGGCCAACGTCCTGACTTTC. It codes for CASSYRSGANVLTF.

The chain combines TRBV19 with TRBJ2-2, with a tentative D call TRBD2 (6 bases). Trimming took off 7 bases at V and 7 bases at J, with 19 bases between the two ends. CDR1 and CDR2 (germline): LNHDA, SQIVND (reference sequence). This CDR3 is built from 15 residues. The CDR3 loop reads CASTARGTAGGELFF. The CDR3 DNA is TGTGCCAGTACTGCGCGGGGTACGGCGGGCGGGGAGCTGTTTTTT.

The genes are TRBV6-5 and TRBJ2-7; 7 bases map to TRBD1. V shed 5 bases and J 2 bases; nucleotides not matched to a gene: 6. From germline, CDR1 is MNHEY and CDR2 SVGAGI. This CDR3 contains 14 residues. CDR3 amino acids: CASSRGQDTYEQYF. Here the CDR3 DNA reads TGTGCCAGCAGTCGCGGACAGGACACCTACGAGCAGTACTTC.

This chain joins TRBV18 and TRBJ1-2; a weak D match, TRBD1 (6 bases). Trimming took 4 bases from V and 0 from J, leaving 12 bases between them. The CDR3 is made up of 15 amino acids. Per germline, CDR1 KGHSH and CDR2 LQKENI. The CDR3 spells CASSLTGESNYGYTF. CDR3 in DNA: TGTGCCAGCTCACTGACAGGAGAGTCTAACTATGGCTACACCTTC.

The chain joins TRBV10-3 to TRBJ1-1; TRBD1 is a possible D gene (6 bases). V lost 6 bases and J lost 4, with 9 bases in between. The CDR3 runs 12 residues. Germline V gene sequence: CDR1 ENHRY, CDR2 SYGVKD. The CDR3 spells CAIRQGSTEAFF. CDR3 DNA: TGTGCCATCAGACAGGGTTCCACTGAAGCTTTCTTT.

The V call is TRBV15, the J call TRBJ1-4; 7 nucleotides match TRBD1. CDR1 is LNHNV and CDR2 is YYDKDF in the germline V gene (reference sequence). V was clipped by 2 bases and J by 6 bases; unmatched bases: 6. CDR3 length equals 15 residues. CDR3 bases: TGTGCCACCAGCAGATACCGGGACAGTTATGAAAAACTGTTTTTT. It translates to CATSRYRDSYEKLFF.

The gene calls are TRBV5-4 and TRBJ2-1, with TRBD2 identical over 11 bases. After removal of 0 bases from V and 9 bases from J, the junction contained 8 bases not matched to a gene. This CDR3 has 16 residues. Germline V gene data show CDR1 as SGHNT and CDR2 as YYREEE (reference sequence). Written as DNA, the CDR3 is TGTGCCAGCAGCTTGGATATTAGCGGGGGGGCCTCTGAGCAGTTCTTC. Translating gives CASSLDISGGASEQFF.

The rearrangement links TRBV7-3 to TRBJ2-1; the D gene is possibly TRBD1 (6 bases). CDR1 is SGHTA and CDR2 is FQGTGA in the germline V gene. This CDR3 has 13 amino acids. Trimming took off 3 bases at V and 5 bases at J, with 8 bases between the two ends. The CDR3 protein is CASSLDSHNEQFF. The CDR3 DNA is TGTGCCAGCAGCTTGGACAGCCACAATGAGCAGTTCTTC.

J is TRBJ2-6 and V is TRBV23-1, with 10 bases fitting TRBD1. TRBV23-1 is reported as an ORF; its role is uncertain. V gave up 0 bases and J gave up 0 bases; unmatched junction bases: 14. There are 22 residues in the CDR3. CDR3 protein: CASSQSRGTGESLTSGANVLTF. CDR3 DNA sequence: TGCGCCAGCAGTCAATCGAGAGGGACAGGGGAAAGCTTAACCTCTGGGGCCAACGTCCTGACTTTC.

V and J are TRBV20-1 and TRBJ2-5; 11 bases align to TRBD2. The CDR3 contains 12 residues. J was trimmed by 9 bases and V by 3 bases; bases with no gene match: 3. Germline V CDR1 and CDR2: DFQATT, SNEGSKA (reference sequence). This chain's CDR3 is CSASRSGGAQYF. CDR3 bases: TGCAGTGCTAGTCGTAGCGGGGGGGCCCAGTACTTC.

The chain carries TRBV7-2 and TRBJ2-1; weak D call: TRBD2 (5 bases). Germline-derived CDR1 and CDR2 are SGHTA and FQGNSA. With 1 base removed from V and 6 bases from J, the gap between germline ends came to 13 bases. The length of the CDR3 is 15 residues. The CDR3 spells CASSLGPGGLNEQFF. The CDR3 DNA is TGTGCCAGCAGCTTAGGGCCTGGAGGCCTCAATGAGCAGTTCTTC.

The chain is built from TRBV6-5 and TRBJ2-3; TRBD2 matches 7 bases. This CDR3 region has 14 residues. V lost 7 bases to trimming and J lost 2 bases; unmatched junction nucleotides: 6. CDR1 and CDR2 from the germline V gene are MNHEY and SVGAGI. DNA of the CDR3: TGTGCCAGCACTTGGCGGGGGAACACAGATACGCAGTATTTT. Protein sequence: CASTWRGNTDTQYF.

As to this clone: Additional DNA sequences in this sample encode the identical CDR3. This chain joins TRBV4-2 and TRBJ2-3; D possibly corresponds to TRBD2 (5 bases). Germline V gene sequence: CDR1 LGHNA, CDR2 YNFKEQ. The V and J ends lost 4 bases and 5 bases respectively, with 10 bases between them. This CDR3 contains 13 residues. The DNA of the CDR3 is TGTGCCAGCAGCCTCTCACGGGGAGATACGCAGTATTTT. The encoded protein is CASSLSRGDTQYF.

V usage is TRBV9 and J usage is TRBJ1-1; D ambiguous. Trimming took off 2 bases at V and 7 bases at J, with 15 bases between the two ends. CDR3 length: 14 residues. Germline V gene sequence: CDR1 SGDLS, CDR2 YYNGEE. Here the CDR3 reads CASSVGVGQHEAFF. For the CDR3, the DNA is TGTGCCAGCAGCGTCGGGGTCGGGCAGCATGAAGCTTTCTTT.

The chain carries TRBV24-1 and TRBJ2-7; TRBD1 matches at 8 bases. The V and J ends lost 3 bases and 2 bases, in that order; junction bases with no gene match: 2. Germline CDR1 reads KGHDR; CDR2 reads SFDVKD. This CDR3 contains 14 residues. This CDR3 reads CATSDMDRAYEQYF. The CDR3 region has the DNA TGTGCCACCAGTGATATGGACAGGGCCTACGAGCAGTACTTC.

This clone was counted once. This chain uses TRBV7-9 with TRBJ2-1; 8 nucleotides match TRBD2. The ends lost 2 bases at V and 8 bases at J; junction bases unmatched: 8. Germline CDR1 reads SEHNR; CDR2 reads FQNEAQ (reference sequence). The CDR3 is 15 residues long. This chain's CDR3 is CASSLITSGRYEQFF. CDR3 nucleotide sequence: TGTGCCAGCAGCTTAATCACTAGCGGTCGGTATGAGCAGTTCTTC.

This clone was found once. CDR3 bases: TGCGCCAGCAGCTTACTAGCGGGAGCTAGCACAGATACGCAGTATTTT. It specifies CASSLLAGASTDTQYF. This chain links TRBV5-1 with TRBJ2-3; 11 nucleotides line up with TRBD2. Germline values: CDR1 SGHRS, CDR2 YFSETQ. The V segment lost 2 bases and the J segment 0 bases; nucleotides outside the gene matches: 2. The CDR3 is 16 residues long.

The CDR3 bases are TGCGCCAGCAGCGCGCGACAGGGTGGGACCGGGGAGCTGTTTTTT. As protein: CASSARQGGTGELFF. The rearrangement uses TRBV5-1 and TRBJ2-2, with 7 bases fitting TRBD1. The trim removed 4 bases at V and 5 bases at J, leaving 8 bases unmatched. The CDR3 is 15 residues long. CDR1 and CDR2 from the germline V gene are SGHRS and YFSETQ.

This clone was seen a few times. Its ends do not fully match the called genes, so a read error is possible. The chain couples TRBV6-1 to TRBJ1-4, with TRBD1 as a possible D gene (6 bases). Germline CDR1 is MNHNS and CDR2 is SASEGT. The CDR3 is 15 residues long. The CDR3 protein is CASSEDRLMVEKLFF. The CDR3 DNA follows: TGTGCCAGCAGCGAAGACAGGTTGATGGTTGAAAAACTGTTTTTT.